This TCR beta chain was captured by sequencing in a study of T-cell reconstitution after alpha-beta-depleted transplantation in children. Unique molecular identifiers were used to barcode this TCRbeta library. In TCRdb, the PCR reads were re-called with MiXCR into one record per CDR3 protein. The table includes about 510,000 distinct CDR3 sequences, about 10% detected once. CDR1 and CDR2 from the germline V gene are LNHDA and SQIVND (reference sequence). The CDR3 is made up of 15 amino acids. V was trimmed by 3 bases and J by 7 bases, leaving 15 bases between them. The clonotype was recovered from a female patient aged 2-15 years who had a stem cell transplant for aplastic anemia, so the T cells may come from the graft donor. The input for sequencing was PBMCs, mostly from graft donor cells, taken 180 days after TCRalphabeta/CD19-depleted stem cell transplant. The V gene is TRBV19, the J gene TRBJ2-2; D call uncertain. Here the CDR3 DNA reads TGTGCCAGTAGTATCTGGGCGACGAGTATCGGGGAGCTGTTTTTT. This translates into CASSIWATSIGELFF. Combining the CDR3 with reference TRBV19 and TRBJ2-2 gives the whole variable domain DGGITQSPKYLFRKEGQNVTLSCEQNLNHDAMYWYRQDPGQGLRLIYYSQIVNDFQKGDIAEGYSVSREKKESFPLTVTSAQKNPTAFYLCASSIWATSIGELFFGEGSRLTVL.